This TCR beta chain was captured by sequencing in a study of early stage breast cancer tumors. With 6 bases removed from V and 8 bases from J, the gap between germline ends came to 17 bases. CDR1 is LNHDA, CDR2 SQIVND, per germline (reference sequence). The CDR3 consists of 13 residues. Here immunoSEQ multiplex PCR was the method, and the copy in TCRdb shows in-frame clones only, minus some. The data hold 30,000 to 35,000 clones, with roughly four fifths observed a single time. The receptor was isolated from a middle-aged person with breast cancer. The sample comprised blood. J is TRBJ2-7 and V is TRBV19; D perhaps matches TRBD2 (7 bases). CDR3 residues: CASSGGPTTKQYF. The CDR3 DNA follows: TGTGCCAGTAGCGGGGGGCCTACTACGAAGCAGTACTTC.